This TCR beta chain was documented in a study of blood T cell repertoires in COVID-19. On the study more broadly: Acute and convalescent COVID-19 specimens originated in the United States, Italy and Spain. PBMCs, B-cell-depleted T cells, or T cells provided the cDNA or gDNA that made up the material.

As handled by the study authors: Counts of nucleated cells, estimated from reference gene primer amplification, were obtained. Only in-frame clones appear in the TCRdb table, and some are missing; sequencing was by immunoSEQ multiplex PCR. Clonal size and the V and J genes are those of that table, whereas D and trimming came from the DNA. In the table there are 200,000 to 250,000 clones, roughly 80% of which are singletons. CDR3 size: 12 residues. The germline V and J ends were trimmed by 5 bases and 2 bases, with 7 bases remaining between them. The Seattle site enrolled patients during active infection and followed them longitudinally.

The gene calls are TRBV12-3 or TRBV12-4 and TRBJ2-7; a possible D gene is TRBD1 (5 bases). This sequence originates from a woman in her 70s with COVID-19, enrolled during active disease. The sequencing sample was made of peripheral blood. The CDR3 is CASSQDTYEQYF. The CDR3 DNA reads TGTGCCAGCAGTCAGGACACCTACGAGCAGTACTTC.